These 21 T cell receptor beta chains were all obtained from the same sample, sequenced in a study of blood T cells in healthy people across ages. It was with a sample-barcoded 5' primer and a J-beta primer mix that a second PCR of about 6 to 11 cycles was run. TCRdb used MiXCR to reprocess the 5' RACE reads, holding one entry per CDR3 protein. The table has roughly 1,000,000 distinct CDR3 sequences, 20% to 25% seen once; the top ten hold around 0.7%. This sample also appeared in a second study, on T cells of mothers and their children.

Input material: blood. The receptors stem from a girl aged 2 to 9 in good health.

V and J are TRBV28 and TRBJ2-1, with D perhaps TRBD2 (5 bases). The CDR3 runs to 16 residues. V lost 7 bases and J 2 bases, leaving 18 bases between the germline ends. Per germline, CDR1 MDHEN and CDR2 SYDVKM. Written as DNA, the CDR3 is TGTGCCAGCACCTCTGCGGACTTCCCCACCTACAATGAGCAGTTCTTC. Translating gives CASTSADFPTYNEQFF.

This clonotype came up a few times. This may stem from a read error, because a much larger clone lies one nucleotide away. The V call is TRBV9, the J call TRBJ1-2, with TRBD1 matching 10 bases. The CDR3 has 16 residues. Germline CDR1 SGDLS, CDR2 YYNGEE. The CDR3 DNA reads TGTGCCAGCAGCGTAGACGGGGGGACAGGGGCCTATGGCTACGCCTTC. Translating it yields CASSVDGGTGAYGYAF.

V gene TRBV20-1 combines with J gene TRBJ1-2; D is unresolved. The CDR3 covers 13 residues. Germline V lookup: CDR1 DFQATT, CDR2 SNEGSKA (reference sequence). The ends were cut back, 1 base at V and 8 bases at J, with 14 bases in the middle. The CDR3 loop reads CSARVEDLGGYTF. In DNA form, the CDR3 reads TGCAGTGCTAGAGTCGAGGATTTGGGGGGCTACACCTTC.

The V call is TRBV29-1, the J call TRBJ2-1; D ambiguous. Germline V CDR1 and CDR2: SQVTM, ANQGSEA. The CDR3 sequence is 15 residues long. Deletions cut 3 bases from V and 3 bases from J, with 15 bases between. CDR3: CSVDIWRENYNEQFF. Written as DNA, the CDR3 is TGCAGCGTTGATATTTGGCGAGAGAACTACAATGAGCAGTTCTTC.

This clonotype was seen a few times. V and J are TRBV5-1 and TRBJ2-5, with 13 bases identical to TRBD2. The CDR3 spans 17 residues. Germline CDR1 reads SGHRS; CDR2 reads YFSETQ. The V segment lost 0 bases and the J segment 1 base; nucleotides outside the gene matches: 3. The CDR3 protein is CASSLEGLAGFQETQYF. In nucleotides, the CDR3 is TGCGCCAGCAGCTTGGAGGGACTAGCGGGATTCCAAGAGACCCAGTACTTC.

The chain couples TRBV28 to TRBJ1-1; weak D call: TRBD1 (6 bases). Germline values: CDR1 MDHEN, CDR2 SYDVKM. The CDR3 consists of 13 residues. V lost 7 bases and J lost 8, with 17 bases in between. As DNA, the CDR3 is TGTGCCAGCAAACCCCCAAGGGGGGCCGAAGCTTTCTTT. Translating it yields CASKPPRGAEAFF.

This clonotype has a handful of counts. V usage is TRBV4-1 and J usage is TRBJ2-5; unclear D gene. In germline, CDR1 is MGHRA, CDR2 YSYEKL. The CDR3 consists of 17 residues. Deletions cut 2 bases from V and 2 bases from J, with 18 bases between. This CDR3 is CASSQNDRVLSQETQYF. DNA of the CDR3: TGCGCCAGCAGCCAAAATGACCGGGTACTTTCTCAAGAGACCCAGTACTTC.

This clonotype has only a few counts. The rearrangement joins TRBV18 to TRBJ2-1; the D gene is possibly TRBD2 (6 bases). The CDR3 totals 17 residues. V lost 3 bases and J 0 bases, leaving 15 bases between the germline ends. The germline CDR1 and CDR2 sequences are KGHSH and LQKENI. CDR3 nucleotide sequence: TGTGCCAGCTCACCCCGAGGGGACGGGAGCTCCTACAATGAGCAGTTCTTC. Its protein product is CASSPRGDGSSYNEQFF. The variable domain in full, with the rest retrieved from reference TRBV18 and TRBJ2-1, is NAGVMQNPRHLVRRRGQEARLRCSPMKGHSHVYWYRQLPEEGLKFMVYLQKENIIDESGMPKERFSAEFPKEGPSILRIQQVVRGDSAAYFCASSPRGDGSSYNEQFFGPGTRLTVL.

This clonotype was detected only a few times. This chain joins TRBV11-2 and TRBJ2-5; 12 bases agree with TRBD2. Gene TRBJ2-1 matches the end of the DNA better, so the J call may be wrong. Germline loops: CDR1 SGHAT, CDR2 FQNNGV. This CDR3 has 16 amino acids. Here the CDR3 reads CASSTLRLAGDEEQFF. For the CDR3, the DNA is TGTGCCAGCAGCACCCTACGACTAGCGGGAGACGAGGAGCAGTTCTTC.

The CDR3: CASSLSQDSKVPYEQYF. CDR3 coding DNA: TGTGCCAGCAGTTTATCCCAGGACAGTAAAGTCCCTTACGAGCAGTACTTC. This chain joins TRBV28 and TRBJ2-5; perhaps TRBD1 as D (6 bases). The J call may be wrong; the DNA end is better matched by TRBJ2-7. Germline assignment: CDR1 MDHEN and CDR2 SYDVKM. This CDR3 has 17 residues.

The V gene is TRBV15, the J gene TRBJ1-2, with 7 bases that match TRBD1. The germline gives CDR1 LNHNV, CDR2 YYDKDF (reference sequence). With 5 bases clipped from V and 0 bases from J, the junction kept 9 bases outside the gene matches. The CDR3 spans 16 residues. This CDR3 is CATSLSYGTANYGYTF. CDR3 sequence (DNA): TGTGCCACCAGCCTTTCATACGGGACAGCTAACTATGGCTACACCTTC.

This clonotype was seen only a few times. The chain has TRBV20-1 and TRBJ2-5, with 9 bases identical to TRBD2. The CDR3 has 15 residues. From germline, CDR1 is DFQATT and CDR2 SNEGSKA (reference sequence). Germline trimming cut 6 bases from V and 5 bases from J; bases unmatched to any gene: 13. Here the CDR3 reads CSAPRGSGSSETQYF. CDR3 nucleotides: TGCAGTGCCCCACGGGGTAGCGGGAGTTCGGAGACCCAGTACTTC.

The V call is TRBV20-1, the J call TRBJ2-1; 9 bases match TRBD2. The CDR3 has 16 amino acids. CDR1 and CDR2 (germline): DFQATT, SNEGSKA (reference sequence). CDR3 sequence reads: CSADTVAGEFSHEQFF. The CDR3 DNA sequence: TGCAGCGCCGACACGGTAGCGGGAGAGTTCAGCCATGAGCAGTTCTTC.

This chain joins TRBV9 and TRBJ1-3; tentative D call: TRBD1 (5 bases). Germline V gene sequence: CDR1 SGDLS, CDR2 YYNGEE. V was trimmed by 2 bases and J by 0 bases, leaving 12 bases between them. The CDR3 has 16 residues. The CDR3 DNA reads TGTGCCAGCAGCGTGGGACGGGCTAGCTCTGGAAACACCATATATTTT. Translating it yields CASSVGRASSGNTIYF. Combining the CDR3 with reference TRBV9 and TRBJ1-3 gives the whole variable domain DSGVTQTPKHLITATGQRVTLRCSPRSGDLSVYWYQQSLDQGLQFLIQYYNGEERAKGNILERFSAQQFPDLHSELNLSSLELGDSALYFCASSVGRASSGNTIYFGEGSWLTVV.

A few counts support this clonotype. The chain couples TRBV11-2 to TRBJ2-2; the D gene is possibly TRBD1 (6 bases). Germline lookup yields CDR1 SGHAT and CDR2 FQNNGV. The CDR3 is 17 amino acids. V was trimmed by 5 bases and J by 5 bases, leaving 21 bases between them. CDR3 residues: CASSPMHGVQGTGELFF. The CDR3 DNA reads as TGTGCCAGCAGCCCCATGCATGGTGTTCAGGGGACCGGGGAGCTGTTTTTT.

Comments on this clonotype: One end of the junction fails to match germline, which may point to a read error. Here the CDR3 reads CASIGGPSNEQYF. DNA of the CDR3: TGCGCCAGCATCGGAGGGCCCTCCAACGAGCAGTACTTC. The J gene is TRBJ2-7, the V gene TRBV5-1, with D perhaps matching TRBD2 (6 bases). Germline V gene sequence: CDR1 SGHRS, CDR2 YFSETQ. The CDR3 spans 13 residues. The whole variable domain, filled in from reference TRBV5-1 and TRBJ2-7, reads KAGVTQTPRYLIKTRGQQVTLSCSPISGHRSVSWYQQTPGQGLQFLFEYFSETQRNKGNFPGRFSGRQFSNSRSEMNVSTLELGDSALYLCASIGGPSNEQYFGPGTRLTVT.

The chain carries TRBV12-3 or TRBV12-4 and TRBJ1-2; 12 bases match TRBD1. Germline trimming cut 3 bases from V and 6 bases from J; bases unmatched to any gene: 5. The CDR3 contains 15 residues. CDR3 residues: CASSFGTGGYDGYTF. The CDR3 coding sequence is TGTGCCAGCAGTTTCGGGACAGGGGGCTATGATGGCTACACCTTC.

The J gene is TRBJ1-1, the V gene TRBV29-1; D is unresolved. The CDR3 loop spans 12 amino acids. From germline, CDR1 is SQVTM and CDR2 ANQGSEA. Trimming removed 6 bases from V and 6 bases from J, with 14 bases in between. The DNA of the CDR3 is TGCAGCGTGCAGAGTGGTTCCGCTGAAGCTTTCTTT. Its translation is CSVQSGSAEAFF. Looking up the rest from reference TRBV29-1 and TRBJ1-1 gives the full variable domain: SAVISQKPSRDICQRGTSLTIQCQVDSQVTMMFWYRQQPGQSLTLIATANQGSEATYESGFVIDKFPISRPNLTFSTLTVSNMSPEDSSIYLCSVQSGSAEAFFGQGTRLTVV.

This chain links TRBV4-3 with TRBJ1-2, with D possibly TRBD1 on 5 matching bases. The CDR3 length is 16 residues. Germline assignment: CDR1 LGHNA and CDR2 YSLEER. V shed 0 bases and J shed 3 bases, with 14 bases lying between them. In DNA, the CDR3 is TGCGCCAGCAGCCAAGATTTGGGGGGGTATGACTATGGCTACACCTTC. Translating it yields CASSQDLGGYDYGYTF.

This clonotype was observed a handful of times. This chain joins TRBV10-3 and TRBJ1-2; no firm D call. This CDR3 comprises 14 residues. The V end lost 0 bases, the J end lost 8 bases, and 13 bases lay between the germline ends. CDR1 and CDR2 from the germline V gene are ENHRY and SYGVKD. The CDR3 spells CAISESIGSGGYTF. The CDR3 coding sequence is TGTGCCATCAGTGAGTCGATCGGTTCGGGGGGCTACACCTTC.

This clonotype was counted between two and nine times. The chain employs TRBV4-2 and TRBJ2-3, with D possibly being TRBD1 or TRBD2 (5 bases each). V was cut by 0 bases and J by 0 bases, with 16 bases left in between. This CDR3 region has 18 residues. From germline, CDR1 is LGHNA and CDR2 YNFKEQ. The CDR3 sequence: CASSQENTPGPSTDTQYF. In DNA form, the CDR3 reads TGTGCCAGCAGCCAAGAAAATACTCCGGGACCCAGCACAGATACGCAGTATTTT.